This TCR beta chain comes out of a study of blood T cell repertoires in COVID-19 (dated by TCRdb to the early 2020s). About the study as a whole: The collaborator samples originated in the United States, Italy and Spain and spanned the acute and convalescent phases of COVID-19. Sample metadata almost always included a de-identified subject ID, COVID-19 status, age in years and sex. The material from the prospective study consisted of cDNA or gDNA derived from T cells, B-cell-depleted T cells, or PBMCs. The repertoires were released in a freely available public database meant as a resource for research on the immune response to SARS-CoV-2. Deeply sampled blood TCRbeta repertoires from subjects exposed to, actively infected with, or recovered from COVID-19 were included in the dataset. Samples were obtained from the ongoing ImmuneRACE study (first 160 participants) and from 1,254 subjects provided by 6 global collaborators. Where HLA class I and class II types were available, the types were taken from metadata supplied by the sample provider, not from assay-based typing.

Whole blood was collected in K2EDTA tubes by collaborating institutions according to the institutions' own protocols. For TCRbeta analysis, collaborator samples were shipped as frozen whole blood, as isolated PBMCs, or as DNA extracted from either sample type. TCRbeta CDR3 regions were amplified from genomic DNA using the immunoSEQ Assay, a bias-controlled multiplex PCR. Per the source publication's procedure: The number of nucleated cells in each sample was estimated by amplification of reference gene primers within the assay. To quantify the absolute abundance of each unique TCRbeta CDR3 rearrangement, sequence reads were collapsed and filtered. For each sample, productive Simpson clonality was calculated as the square root of Simpson's diversity index over productive rearrangements. TCRdb took over this immuneACCESS table, retaining in-frame rearrangements with V and J assigned. Such tables are incomplete; in checked studies, under half of the missing clones stem from an unresolved V gene, and the remainder is unexplained. V, J and clone size are those of that table, while D and trimming were read from the DNA. This sample comprises under 250,000 clones, approximately 85% of them detected only once. The ten largest clones represent about 12% of the sample.

What the work shows at the level of the full study, not this receptor alone: The quantity of clinical and demographic metadata differed by source and by participant and was supplied without curation.

Regarding this clone: Its antigen remains undetermined. The sample holds no much larger clone one base away, and base qualities are not on file.

CDR1 and CDR2 (SQVTM, ANQGSEA) derive from the germline V gene. The germline ends are 9 bases apart after V is trimmed by 6 bases and J by 1 base. The CDR3 covers 12 residues, taking in both the cysteine and the phenylalanine. Only the CDR3 portion is preserved as DNA: 36 bases, with reading frame beginning at the first base. The source is a man at least 80 years old with acute or convalescent COVID-19. The rearrangement joined TRBV29-1 to TRBJ1-2, and possibly TRBD1, on 6 matching bases. The sample taken for sequencing was peripheral blood. The CDR3 has the sequence CSVGHINYGYTF. The bases read TGCAGCGTGGGACACATTAACTATGGCTACACCTTC.